These 5 T cell receptor beta chains were all obtained from the same sample, sequenced in a study of cytomegalovirus exposure and HLA in healthy donors. Use of 60 Vbeta and 13 Jbeta primers characterized the PCR. Libraries were prepared by immunoSEQ multiplex PCR; TCRdb keeps only in-frame clonotypes and omits some of them. The table records approximately 180,000 clones, 70% to 85% of them present only once. The sequenced sample consisted of PBMCs. These receptors were obtained from a woman in her fifties or sixties in good health and CMV-seropositive.

With respect to this clone: A read error may account for a junction end that differs from germline. V is TRBV4-1 and J is TRBJ2-6; TRBD1 is a possible D gene (5 bases). CDR1 and CDR2 (germline): MGHRA, YSYEKL. The CDR3 sequence is 17 residues long. CDR3 amino acids: CASSQDQSTSGANGLTF. CDR3 in DNA: TGCGCCAGCAGCCAAGATCAATCGACCTCTGGGGCCAACGGCCTGACTTTC.

CDR3 in amino acids: CASGTGGAEEKLFF. DNA for the CDR3: TGCGCCAGCGGCACGGGTGGGGCGGAGGAAAAACTGTTTTTT. V and J are TRBV5-1 and TRBJ1-4; possibly TRBD1 for D (5 bases). The CDR3 covers 14 residues. Trimming cost V 7 bases and J 8 bases, with 18 bases left between them. Per the germline V gene, CDR1 is SGHRS and CDR2 is YFSETQ.

In its sample, this clone was seen a few times. The chain combines TRBV6-6 with TRBJ2-2; 7 nucleotides line up with TRBD1. Germline V gene lookup returns CDR1 MNHNY and CDR2 SVGAGI (reference sequence). Trimming cost V 0 bases and J 4 bases; bases outside gene matches: 2. This CDR3 is 15 amino acids long. The CDR3 region has the DNA TGTGCCAGCAGTTACTCCAGGGGGAGCACCGGGGAGCTGTTTTTT. Its protein is CASSYSRGSTGELFF.

V is TRBV10-3 and J is TRBJ1-5; TRBD1 aligns across 9 bases. The CDR3 contains 15 residues. V dropped 6 bases and J dropped 3; count of bases not matched to a gene: 6. Germline V gene data show CDR1 as ENHRY and CDR2 as SYGVKD. CDR3 in amino acids: CAIRADRGDNQPQHF. The CDR3 nucleotides are TGTGCCATCAGGGCGGACAGGGGCGACAATCAGCCCCAGCATTTT.

V is TRBV5-1 and J is TRBJ2-7; possibly TRBD1 for D (5 bases). Trimming pared 0 bases from V and 5 bases from J, leaving 12 bases between. The germline CDR1 and CDR2 sequences are SGHRS and YFSETQ. CDR3 length: 14 amino acids. DNA for the CDR3: TGCGCCAGCAGCTTGGCAGAAAACAGGAACGAGCAGTACTTC. This gives the protein CASSLAENRNEQYF.